This T cell receptor (beta chain) was observed in a study of shared clonotypes between healthy human individuals. Measured with immunoSEQ multiplex PCR; TCRdb has only the in-frame clones, and not every one. The sample lists more than 550,000 clones, 72% occurring once. CDR1 and CDR2 from the germline V gene are SEHNR and FQNEAQ (reference sequence). The CDR3 length is 15 residues. Germline trimming cut 5 bases from V and 8 bases from J; bases unmatched to any gene: 8. The origin of this receptor is a woman under 40 in good health. Material for sequencing was memory CD4+ T cells sorted from blood. The sample's subset: CD45RA-negative fraction. V and J are TRBV7-9 and TRBJ2-1, with 11 bases that match TRBD1. The CDR3: CASSPRDRGKHEQFF. Written as DNA, the CDR3 is TGTGCCAGCAGCCCCAGGGACAGGGGGAAGCATGAGCAGTTCTTC.